This record covers a single T cell receptor (beta chain). What it binds is unknown. These data come from a study of T cells in localized non-small cell lung cancer. Whole-study findings and limits: Heterogeneity remains possible, as sequencing covered one tumor region only. Uninvolved neighboring lung showed the greatest T cell clonality, exceeding tumor.

Method: immunoSEQ multiplex PCR; TCRdb's copy keeps in-frame clones and lacks some. The sample shows about 33,000 clones, under 90% of them seen only once. Germline CDR1 is SGHRS and CDR2 is YFSETQ. The CDR3 loop spans 15 amino acids. After removal of 4 bases from V and 4 bases from J, the junction contained 6 bases not matched to a gene. The source was peripheral blood, collected before any cancer treatment. The TCR comes from a man aged 40 to 70 with stage I lung adenocarcinoma. This chain uses TRBV5-1 with TRBJ2-4, with TRBD1 matching over 9 bases. For the CDR3, the DNA is TGCGCCAGCAGCCTGGACAGGGGAGGTAAAAACATTCAGTACTTC. Translated: CASSLDRGGKNIQYF.